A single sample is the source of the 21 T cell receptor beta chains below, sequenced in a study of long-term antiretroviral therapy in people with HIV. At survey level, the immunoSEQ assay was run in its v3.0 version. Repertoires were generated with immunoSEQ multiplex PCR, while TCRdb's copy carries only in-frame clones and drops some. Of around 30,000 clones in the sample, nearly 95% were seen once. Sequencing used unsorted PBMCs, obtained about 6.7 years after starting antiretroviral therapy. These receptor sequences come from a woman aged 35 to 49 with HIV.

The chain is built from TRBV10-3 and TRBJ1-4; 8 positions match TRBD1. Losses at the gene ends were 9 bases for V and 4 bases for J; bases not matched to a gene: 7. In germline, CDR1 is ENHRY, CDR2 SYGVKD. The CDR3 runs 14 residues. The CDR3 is CAISEGQVNEKLFF. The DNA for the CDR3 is TGTGCCATTTCTGAGGGACAGGTTAATGAAAAACTGTTTTTT.

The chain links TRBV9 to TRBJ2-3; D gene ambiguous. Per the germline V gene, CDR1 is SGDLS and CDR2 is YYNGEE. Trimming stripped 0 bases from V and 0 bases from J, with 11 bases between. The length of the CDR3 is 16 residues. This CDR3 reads CASSVAIAISTDTQYF. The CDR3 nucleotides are TGTGCCAGCAGCGTAGCTATCGCGATCAGCACAGATACGCAGTATTTT. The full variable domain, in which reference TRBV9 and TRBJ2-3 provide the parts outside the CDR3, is DSGVTQTPKHLITATGQRVTLRCSPRSGDLSVYWYQQSLDQGLQFLIQYYNGEERAKGNILERFSAQQFPDLHSELNLSSLELGDSALYFCASSVAIAISTDTQYFGPGTRLTVL.

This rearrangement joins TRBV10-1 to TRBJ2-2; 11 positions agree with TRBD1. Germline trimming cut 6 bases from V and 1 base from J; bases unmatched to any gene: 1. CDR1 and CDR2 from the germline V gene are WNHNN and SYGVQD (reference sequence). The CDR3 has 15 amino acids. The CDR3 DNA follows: TGCGCCAGCAGGGACAGGGGGCAGAACACCGGGGAGCTGTTTTTT. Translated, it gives CASRDRGQNTGELFF.

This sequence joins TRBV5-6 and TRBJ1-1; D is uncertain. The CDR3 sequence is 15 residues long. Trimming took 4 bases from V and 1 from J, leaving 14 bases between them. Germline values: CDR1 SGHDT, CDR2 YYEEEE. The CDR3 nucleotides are TGTGCCAGCAGCCACATTACAAGTCAGAACACTGAAGCTTTCTTT. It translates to CASSHITSQNTEAFF.

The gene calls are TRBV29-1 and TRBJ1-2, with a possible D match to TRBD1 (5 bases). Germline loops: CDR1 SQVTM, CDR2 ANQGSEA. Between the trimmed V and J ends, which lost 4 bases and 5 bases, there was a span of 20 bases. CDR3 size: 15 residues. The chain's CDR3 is CSVGGGDSGWYGYTF. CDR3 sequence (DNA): TGCAGCGTTGGCGGGGGTGATTCTGGGTGGTATGGCTACACCTTC.

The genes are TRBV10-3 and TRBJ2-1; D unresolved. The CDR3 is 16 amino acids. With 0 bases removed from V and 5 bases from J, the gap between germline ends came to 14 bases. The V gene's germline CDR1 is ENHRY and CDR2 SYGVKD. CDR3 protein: CAISESMAGANNEQFF. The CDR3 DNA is TGTGCCATCAGTGAGTCAATGGCAGGAGCGAACAATGAGCAGTTCTTC.

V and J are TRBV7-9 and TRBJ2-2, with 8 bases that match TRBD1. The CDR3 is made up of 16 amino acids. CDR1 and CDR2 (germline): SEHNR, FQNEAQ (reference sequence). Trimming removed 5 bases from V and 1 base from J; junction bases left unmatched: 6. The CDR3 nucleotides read TGTGCCAGCAGCCAAGGACAGGGAAGGAACACCGGGGAGCTGTTTTTT. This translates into CASSQGQGRNTGELFF. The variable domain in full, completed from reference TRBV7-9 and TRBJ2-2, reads DTGVSQNPRHKITKRGQNVTFRCDPISEHNRLYWYRQTLGQGPEFLTYFQNEAQLEKSRLLSDRFSAERPKGSFSTLEIQRTEQGDSAMYLCASSQGQGRNTGELFFGEGSRLTVL.

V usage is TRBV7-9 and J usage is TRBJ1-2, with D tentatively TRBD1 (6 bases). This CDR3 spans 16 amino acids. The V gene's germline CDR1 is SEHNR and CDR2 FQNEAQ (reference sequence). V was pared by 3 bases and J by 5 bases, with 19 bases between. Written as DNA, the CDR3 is TGTGCCAGCAGCTTTTACTCCGGGACACGAGCTTATGGCTACACCTTC. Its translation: CASSFYSGTRAYGYTF. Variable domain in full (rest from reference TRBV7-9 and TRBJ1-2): DTGVSQNPRHKITKRGQNVTFRCDPISEHNRLYWYRQTLGQGPEFLTYFQNEAQLEKSRLLSDRFSAERPKGSFSTLEIQRTEQGDSAMYLCASSFYSGTRAYGYTFGSGTRLTVV.

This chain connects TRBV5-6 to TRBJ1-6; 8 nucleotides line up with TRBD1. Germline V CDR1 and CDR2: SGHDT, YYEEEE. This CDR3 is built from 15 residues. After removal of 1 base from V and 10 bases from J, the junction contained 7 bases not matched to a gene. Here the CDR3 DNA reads TGTGCCAGCAGCTTGTTGGACAGGGTGGACTCACCCCTCCACTTT. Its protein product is CASSLLDRVDSPLHF. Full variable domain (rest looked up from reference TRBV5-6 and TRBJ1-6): DAGVTQSPTHLIKTRGQQVTLRCSPKSGHDTVSWYQQALGQGPQFIFQYYEEEERQRGNFPDRFSGHQFPNYSSELNVNALLLGDSALYLCASSLLDRVDSPLHFGNGTRLTVT.

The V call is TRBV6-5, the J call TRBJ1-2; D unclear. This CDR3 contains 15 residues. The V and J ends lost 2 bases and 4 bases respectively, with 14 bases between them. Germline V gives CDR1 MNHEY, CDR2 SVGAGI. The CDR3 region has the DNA TGTGCCAGCAGTTACGCCCGCCAGGCGCGCTATGGCTACACCTTC. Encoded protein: CASSYARQARYGYTF.

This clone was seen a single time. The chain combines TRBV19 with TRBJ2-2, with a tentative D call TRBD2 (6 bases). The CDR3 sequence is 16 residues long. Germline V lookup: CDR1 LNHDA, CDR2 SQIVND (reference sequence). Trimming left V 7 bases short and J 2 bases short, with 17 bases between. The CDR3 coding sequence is TGTGCCAGTACCCCATGGGGAGGACTCAACACCGGGGAGCTGTTTTTT. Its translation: CASTPWGGLNTGELFF.

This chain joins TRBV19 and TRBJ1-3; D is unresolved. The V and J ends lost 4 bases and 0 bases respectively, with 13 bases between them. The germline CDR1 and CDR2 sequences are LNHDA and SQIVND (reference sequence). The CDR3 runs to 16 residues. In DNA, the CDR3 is TGTGCCAGTAGTACGGAGGGATTTAGCTCTGGAAACACCATATATTTT. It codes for CASSTEGFSSGNTIYF.

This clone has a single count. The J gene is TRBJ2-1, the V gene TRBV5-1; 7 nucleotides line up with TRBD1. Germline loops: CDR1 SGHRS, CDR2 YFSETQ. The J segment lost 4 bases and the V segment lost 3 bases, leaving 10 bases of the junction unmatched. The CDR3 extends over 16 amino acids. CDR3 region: CASSSDEGAIYNEQFF. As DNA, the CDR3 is TGCGCCAGCAGCTCAGACGAGGGGGCTATTTACAATGAGCAGTTCTTC.

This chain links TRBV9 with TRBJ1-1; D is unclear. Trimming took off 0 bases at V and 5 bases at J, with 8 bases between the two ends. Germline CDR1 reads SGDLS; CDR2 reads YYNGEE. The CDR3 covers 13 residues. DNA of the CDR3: TGTGCCAGCAGCGTAGCCAGTTGGACTGAAGCTTTCTTT. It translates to CASSVASWTEAFF. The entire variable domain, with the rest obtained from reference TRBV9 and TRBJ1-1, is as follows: DSGVTQTPKHLITATGQRVTLRCSPRSGDLSVYWYQQSLDQGLQFLIQYYNGEERAKGNILERFSAQQFPDLHSELNLSSLELGDSALYFCASSVASWTEAFFGQGTRLTVV.

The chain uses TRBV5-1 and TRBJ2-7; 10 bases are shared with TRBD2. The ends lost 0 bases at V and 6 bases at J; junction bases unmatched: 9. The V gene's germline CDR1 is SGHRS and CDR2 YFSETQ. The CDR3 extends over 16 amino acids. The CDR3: CASSLEPAGGASEQYF. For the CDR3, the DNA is TGCGCCAGCAGCTTGGAGCCAGCGGGGGGGGCCTCCGAGCAGTACTTC. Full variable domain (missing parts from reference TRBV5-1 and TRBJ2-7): KAGVTQTPRYLIKTRGQQVTLSCSPISGHRSVSWYQQTPGQGLQFLFEYFSETQRNKGNFPGRFSGRQFSNSRSEMNVSTLELGDSALYLCASSLEPAGGASEQYFGPGTRLTVT.

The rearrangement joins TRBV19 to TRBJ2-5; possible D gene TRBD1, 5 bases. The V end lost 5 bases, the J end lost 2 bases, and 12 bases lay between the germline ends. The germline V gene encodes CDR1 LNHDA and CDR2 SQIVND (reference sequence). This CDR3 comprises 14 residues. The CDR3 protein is CASSHYRRQETQYF. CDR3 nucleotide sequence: TGTGCCAGTAGTCACTACAGGCGACAAGAGACCCAGTACTTC.

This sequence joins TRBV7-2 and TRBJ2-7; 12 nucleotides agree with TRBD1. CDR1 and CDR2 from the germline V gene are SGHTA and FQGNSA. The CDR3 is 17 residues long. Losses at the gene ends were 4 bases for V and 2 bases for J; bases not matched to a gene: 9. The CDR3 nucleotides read TGTGCCAGCAGCTCCTCCGGGACAGGGGGCAAAGCCTACGAGCAGTACTTC. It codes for CASSSSGTGGKAYEQYF.

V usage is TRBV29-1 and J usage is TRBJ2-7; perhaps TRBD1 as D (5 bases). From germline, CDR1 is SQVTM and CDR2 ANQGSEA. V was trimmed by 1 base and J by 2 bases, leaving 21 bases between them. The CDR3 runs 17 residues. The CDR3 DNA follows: TGCAGCGTTGAAGGGGCTGGGGCAGGGCTACTACCCTACGAGCAGTACTTC. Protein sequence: CSVEGAGAGLLPYEQYF.

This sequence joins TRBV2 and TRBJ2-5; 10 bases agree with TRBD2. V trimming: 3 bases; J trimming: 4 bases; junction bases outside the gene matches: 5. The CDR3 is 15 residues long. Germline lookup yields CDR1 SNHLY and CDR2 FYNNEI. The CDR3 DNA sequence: TGTGCCAGCAGTGAGGGACTAGCGAAGGGAGAGACCCAGTACTTC. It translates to CASSEGLAKGETQYF.

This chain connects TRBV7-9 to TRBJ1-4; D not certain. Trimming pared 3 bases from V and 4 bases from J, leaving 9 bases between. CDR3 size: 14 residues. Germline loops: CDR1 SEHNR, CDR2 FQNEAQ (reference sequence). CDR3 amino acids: CASSFPGNNEKLFF. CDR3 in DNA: TGTGCCAGCAGCTTTCCGGGTAATAATGAAAAACTGTTTTTT.

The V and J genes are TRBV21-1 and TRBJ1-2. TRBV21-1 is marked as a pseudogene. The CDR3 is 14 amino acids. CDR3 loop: CASSKRGGAFGYTF. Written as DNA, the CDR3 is TGTGCCAGCAGCAAACGGGGGGGGGCGTTTGGCTACACCTTC.